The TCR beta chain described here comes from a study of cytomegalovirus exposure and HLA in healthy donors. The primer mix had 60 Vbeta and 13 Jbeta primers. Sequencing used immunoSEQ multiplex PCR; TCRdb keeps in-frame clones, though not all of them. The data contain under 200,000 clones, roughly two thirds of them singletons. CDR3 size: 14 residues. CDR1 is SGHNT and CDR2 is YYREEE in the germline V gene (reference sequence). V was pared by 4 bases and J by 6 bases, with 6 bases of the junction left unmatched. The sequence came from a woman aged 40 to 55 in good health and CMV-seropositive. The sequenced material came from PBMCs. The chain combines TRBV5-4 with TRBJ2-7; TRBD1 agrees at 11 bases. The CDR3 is CASSLPGQGGEQYF. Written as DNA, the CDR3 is TGTGCCAGCAGCCTACCGGGACAGGGGGGCGAGCAGTACTTC. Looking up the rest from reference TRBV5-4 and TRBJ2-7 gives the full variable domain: ETGVTQSPTHLIKTRGQQVTLRCSSQSGHNTVSWYQQALGQGPQFIFQYYREEENGRGNFPPRFSGLQFPNYSSELNVNALELDDSALYLCASSLPGQGGEQYFGPGTRLTVT.